This TCR beta chain was found in a study of blood T cell repertoires in COVID-19. Study details: The United States, Italy and Spain were the sources of the acute and convalescent COVID-19 samples.

Source study methods: Reference gene primer amplification in the assay estimated nucleated cell counts. Using immunoSEQ multiplex PCR, the repertoire was profiled, and TCRdb retains in-frame clones only, with some absent. Clonal size and the V and J genes are those of that table, whereas D and trimming came from the DNA. This sample has about 330,000 clones, with around nine tenths found just once. Study members were between about 18 and 89 years old and lived in around 24 US regions. Donors in Cohort 3 who had recovered were those with two negative PCRs, healthcare professional clearance, or resolution of their symptoms. CDR3 size: 15 residues. Per the germline V gene, CDR1 is SGDLS and CDR2 is YYNGEE. V was clipped by 1 base and J by 3 bases; unmatched bases: 4.

This sequence originates from a young man who had recovered from COVID-19. This sequence joins TRBV9 and TRBJ2-1; 7 nucleotides align to TRBD1. The sample comprised PBMCs or T cells enriched from blood (not recorded which). The CDR3 DNA reads as TGTGCCAGCAGCGTAAGAGGGGGCCTCTACAATGAGCAGTTCTTC. Translation gives CASSVRGGLYNEQFF. Supplemented by reference TRBV9 and TRBJ2-1, the full variable domain reads DSGVTQTPKHLITATGQRVTLRCSPRSGDLSVYWYQQSLDQGLQFLIQYYNGEERAKGNILERFSAQQFPDLHSELNLSSLELGDSALYFCASSVRGGLYNEQFFGPGTRLTVL.